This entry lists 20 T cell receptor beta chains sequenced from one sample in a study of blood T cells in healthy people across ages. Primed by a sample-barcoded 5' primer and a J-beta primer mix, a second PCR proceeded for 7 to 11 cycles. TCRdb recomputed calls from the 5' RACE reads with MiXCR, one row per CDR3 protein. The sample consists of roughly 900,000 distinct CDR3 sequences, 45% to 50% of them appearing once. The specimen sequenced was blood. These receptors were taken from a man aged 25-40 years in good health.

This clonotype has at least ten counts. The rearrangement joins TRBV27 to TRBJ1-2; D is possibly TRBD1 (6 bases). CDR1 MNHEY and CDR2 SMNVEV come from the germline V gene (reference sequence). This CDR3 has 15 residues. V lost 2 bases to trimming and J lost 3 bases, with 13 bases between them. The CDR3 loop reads CASSLGAGAHYGYTF. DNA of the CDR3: TGTGCCAGCAGTTTAGGGGCAGGGGCGCACTATGGCTACACCTTC.

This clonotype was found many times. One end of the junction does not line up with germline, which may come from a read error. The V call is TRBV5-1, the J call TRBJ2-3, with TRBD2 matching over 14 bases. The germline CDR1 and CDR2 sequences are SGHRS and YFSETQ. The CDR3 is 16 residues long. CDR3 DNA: TGTGCCAGCAGTTCGACTAGCGGGGGGGCCACAGATACGCAGTATTTT. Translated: CASSSTSGGATDTQYF.

The chain's CDR3 is CASSKGGANVLTF. The CDR3 nucleotides are TGTGCCAGCTCTAAGGGTGGGGCCAACGTCCTGACTTTC. The chain joins TRBV7-3 to TRBJ2-6; no clear D gene. Germline V gene sequence: CDR1 SGHTA, CDR2 FQGTGA. V was shortened by 8 bases and J by 3 bases, with 8 bases between the two germline ends. This CDR3 spans 13 amino acids.

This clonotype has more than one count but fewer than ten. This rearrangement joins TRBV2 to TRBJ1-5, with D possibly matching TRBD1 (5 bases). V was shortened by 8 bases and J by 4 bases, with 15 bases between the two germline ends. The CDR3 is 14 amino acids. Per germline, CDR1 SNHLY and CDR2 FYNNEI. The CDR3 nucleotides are TGTGCCAGCGGGGGGGACGGTAATAATCAGCCCCAGCATTTT. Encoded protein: CASGGDGNNQPQHF.

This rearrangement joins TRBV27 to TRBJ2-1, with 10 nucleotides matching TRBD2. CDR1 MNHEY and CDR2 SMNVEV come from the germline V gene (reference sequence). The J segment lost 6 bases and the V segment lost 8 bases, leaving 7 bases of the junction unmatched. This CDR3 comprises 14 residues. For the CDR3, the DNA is TGTGCCAGCTGTAGCGGGGGGAGCTGCAATGAGCAGTTCTTC. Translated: CASCSGGSCNEQFF.

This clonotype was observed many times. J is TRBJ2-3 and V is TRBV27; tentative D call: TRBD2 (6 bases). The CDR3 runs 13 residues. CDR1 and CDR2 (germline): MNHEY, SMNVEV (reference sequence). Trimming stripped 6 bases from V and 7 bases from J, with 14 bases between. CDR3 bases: TGTGCCAGCAGCGTGGGACTTCGGAATACGCAGTATTTT. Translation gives CASSVGLRNTQYF.

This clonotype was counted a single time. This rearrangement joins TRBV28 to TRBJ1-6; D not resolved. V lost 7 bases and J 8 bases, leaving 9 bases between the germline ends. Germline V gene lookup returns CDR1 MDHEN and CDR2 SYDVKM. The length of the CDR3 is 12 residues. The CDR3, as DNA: TGTGCCAGCACTTTCCGATATTCACCCCTCCACTTT. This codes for CASTFRYSPLHF.

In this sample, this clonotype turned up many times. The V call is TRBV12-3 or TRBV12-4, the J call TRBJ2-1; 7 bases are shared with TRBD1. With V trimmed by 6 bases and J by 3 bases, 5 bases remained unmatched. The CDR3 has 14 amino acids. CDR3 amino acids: CASSGQERYNEQFF. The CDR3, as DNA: TGTGCCAGCAGCGGACAGGAGCGCTACAATGAGCAGTTCTTC.

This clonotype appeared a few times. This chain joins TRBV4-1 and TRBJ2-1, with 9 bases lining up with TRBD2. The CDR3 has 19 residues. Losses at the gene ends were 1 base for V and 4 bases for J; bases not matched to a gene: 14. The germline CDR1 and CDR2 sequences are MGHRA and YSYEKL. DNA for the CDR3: TGCGCCAGCAGCCAAGGCGGAGCGGGGGGACCCTCGGGATACAATGAGCAGTTCTTC. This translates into CASSQGGAGGPSGYNEQFF.

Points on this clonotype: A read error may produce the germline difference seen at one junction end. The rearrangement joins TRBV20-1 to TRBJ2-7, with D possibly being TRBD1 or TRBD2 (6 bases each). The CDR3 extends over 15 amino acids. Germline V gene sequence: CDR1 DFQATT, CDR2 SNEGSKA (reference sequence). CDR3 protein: CSVRDLVGGGGEQYF. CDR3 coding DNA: TGCAGTGTTAGAGATCTCGTAGGCGGAGGGGGCGAGCAGTACTTC.

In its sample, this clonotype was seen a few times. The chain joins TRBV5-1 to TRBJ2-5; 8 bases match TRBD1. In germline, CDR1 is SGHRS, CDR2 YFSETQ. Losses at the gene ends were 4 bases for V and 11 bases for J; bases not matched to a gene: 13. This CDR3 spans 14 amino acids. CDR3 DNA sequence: TGCGCCAGCAGCCCCGGACAGGGTGAGGGTGAGCAGTACTTC. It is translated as CASSPGQGEGEQYF.

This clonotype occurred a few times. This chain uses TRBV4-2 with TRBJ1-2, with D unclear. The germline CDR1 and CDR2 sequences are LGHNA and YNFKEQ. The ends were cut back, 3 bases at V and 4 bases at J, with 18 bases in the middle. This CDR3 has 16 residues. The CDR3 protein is CASSQDPIGLAYGYTF. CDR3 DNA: TGTGCCAGCAGCCAGGACCCCATCGGACTTGCCTATGGCTACACCTTC.

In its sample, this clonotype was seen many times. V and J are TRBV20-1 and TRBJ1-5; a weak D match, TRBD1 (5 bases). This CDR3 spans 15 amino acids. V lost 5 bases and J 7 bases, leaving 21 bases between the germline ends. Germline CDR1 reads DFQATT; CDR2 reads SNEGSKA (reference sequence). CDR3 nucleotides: TGCAGTGCTCCACCTTGGGGGGTGCGAGGCCAGCCCCAGCATTTT. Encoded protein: CSAPPWGVRGQPQHF.

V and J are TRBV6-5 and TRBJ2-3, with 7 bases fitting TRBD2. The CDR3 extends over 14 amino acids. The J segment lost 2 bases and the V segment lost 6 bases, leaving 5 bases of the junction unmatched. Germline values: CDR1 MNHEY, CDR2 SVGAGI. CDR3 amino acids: CASSYGTTTDTQYF. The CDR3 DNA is TGTGCCAGCAGCTATGGGACTACCACAGATACGCAGTATTTT.

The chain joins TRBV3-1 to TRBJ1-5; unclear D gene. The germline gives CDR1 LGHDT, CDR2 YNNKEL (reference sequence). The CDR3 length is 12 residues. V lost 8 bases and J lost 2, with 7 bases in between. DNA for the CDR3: TGTGCCAGCGGCGATGGCAATCAGCCCCAGCATTTT. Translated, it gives CASGDGNQPQHF.

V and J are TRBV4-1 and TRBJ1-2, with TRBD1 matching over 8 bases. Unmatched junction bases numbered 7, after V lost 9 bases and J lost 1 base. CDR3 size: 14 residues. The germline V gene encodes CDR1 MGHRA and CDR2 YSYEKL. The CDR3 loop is CASGQGSINYGYTF. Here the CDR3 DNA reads TGCGCCAGTGGACAGGGAAGCATTAACTATGGCTACACCTTC.

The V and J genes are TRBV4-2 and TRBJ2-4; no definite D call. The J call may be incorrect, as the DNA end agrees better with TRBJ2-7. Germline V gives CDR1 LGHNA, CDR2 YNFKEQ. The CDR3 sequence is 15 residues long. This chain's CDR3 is CASSPTIGSSYEQYF. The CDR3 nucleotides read TGTGCCAGCAGCCCAACCATAGGGTCCTCCTACGAGCAGTACTTC.

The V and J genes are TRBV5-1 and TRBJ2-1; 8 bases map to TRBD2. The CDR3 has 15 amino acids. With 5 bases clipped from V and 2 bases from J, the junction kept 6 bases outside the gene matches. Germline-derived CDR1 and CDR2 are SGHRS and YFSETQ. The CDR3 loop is CASRRAGGPYNEQFF. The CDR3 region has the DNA TGCGCCAGCAGGCGGGCGGGGGGACCCTACAATGAGCAGTTCTTC.

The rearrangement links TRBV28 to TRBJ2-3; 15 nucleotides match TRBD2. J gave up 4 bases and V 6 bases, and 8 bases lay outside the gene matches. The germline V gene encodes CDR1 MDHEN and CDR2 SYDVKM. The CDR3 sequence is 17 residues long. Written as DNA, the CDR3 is TGTGCCAGCAGGACCGGGACTAGCGGGGGGTTCGCAGATACGCAGTATTTT. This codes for CASRTGTSGGFADTQYF.

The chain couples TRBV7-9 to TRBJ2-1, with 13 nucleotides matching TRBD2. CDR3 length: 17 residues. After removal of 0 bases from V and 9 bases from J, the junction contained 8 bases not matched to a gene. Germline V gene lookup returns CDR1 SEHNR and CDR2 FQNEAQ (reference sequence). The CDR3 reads CASSLAERTSGGFEQFF. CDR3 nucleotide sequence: TGTGCCAGCAGCTTAGCGGAGCGGACTAGCGGGGGCTTTGAGCAGTTCTTC.